Listed here is a single T cell receptor (beta chain). Antigen: not known. The data originate from a study of T cell clonotyping in hematopoietic cell transplantation. Study details: Recipient samples before transplant were obtained post-cytoreduction. Study-level points and caveats: At the given depth, recipient repertoires were over 95% de novo clonotypes. No sorting was done, leaving CD4 and CD8 contributions mixed.

The CDR3 runs 15 residues. In germline, CDR1 is SGHRS, CDR2 YFSETQ. V lost 4 bases, J lost 6 bases, and 9 bases stayed unmatched. Repertoires were generated with immunoSEQ multiplex PCR, while TCRdb's copy carries only in-frame clones and drops some. This table holds tens of thousands of clones, roughly 94% found once. Time point specified: recipient sample about 28 days before transplant, after cytoreduction. Samples: about 28 days before transplant, then days 30, 100 and 180 after. This specimen was peripheral blood mononuclear cells, taken before stem cell transplant. The chain recombines TRBV5-1 with TRBJ1-1, with 10 bases identical to TRBD1. This clonotype originated in a man aged 40-50 years with chronic myeloid leukemia. Some clones in this sample may be carry-over from other donors' samples. Written as DNA, the CDR3 is TGCGCCAGCAGCAACCCGACAGGGGGCTCTGCTGAAGCTTTCTTT. Translated: CASSNPTGGSAEAFF.